What follows are 14 T cell receptor beta chains derived from one specimen sequenced in a study of regulatory T cells in long-lasting Graves disease. This sample's time point: newly diagnosed GD, antithyroid drugs for less than 3 months. Isolated PBMC RNA provided the starting material for the TCR library. iRepertoire HTBI primers and Arm-PCR of CDR3 regions built TCR beta libraries. MiXCR was run by TCRdb on the multiplex PCR reads, yielding one entry per CDR3 protein. The table lists approximately 540,000 distinct CDR3 sequences, approximately 12% of them singletons. These data also featured in a second study, about T cells in Graves' hyperthyroidism and ophthalmopathy.

The sequenced sample was peripheral blood mononuclear cells (PBMCs), obtained at new diagnosis, from a patient treated with antithyroid drugs. The receptors were sampled from a woman aged 25 to 39 with Graves disease.

In regard to this clonotype: A much larger clone sits a single nucleotide away, making a read error possible. The chain combines TRBV18 with TRBJ2-3; unclear D gene. The germline V gene encodes CDR1 KGHSH and CDR2 LQKENI. The CDR3 has 14 amino acids. The ends were cut back, 2 bases at V and 4 bases at J, with 10 bases in the middle. The CDR3 spells CASSPGRSPDTQYF. In DNA, the CDR3 is TGTGCCAGCTCACCAGGCAGGAGCCCAGATACGCAGTATTTT.

As for this clonotype: Since a much larger clone is just one base distant, this may be a read error. The rearrangement links TRBV7-2 to TRBJ2-7, with D perhaps matching TRBD1 or TRBD2 (5 bases each). Deletions cut 5 bases from V and 7 bases from J, with 24 bases between. The CDR3 spans 16 residues. Germline V lookup: CDR1 SGHTA, CDR2 FQGNSA. The CDR3 sequence is CASSPPGASSYNEQYF. CDR3 DNA sequence: TGTGCCAGCAGCCCACCCGGGGCCAGCTCCTACAATGAGCAGTACTTC.

This clonotype was picked up many times. V and J are TRBV3-1 and TRBJ2-3, with 10 positions matching TRBD1. Trimming cost V 3 bases and J 5 bases; bases outside gene matches: 5. The CDR3 is 15 residues long. Germline-derived CDR1 and CDR2 are LGHDT and YNNKEL (reference sequence). CDR3 DNA: TGTGCCAGCAGCCATAGAGACAGGGGGCAAGATACGCAGTATTTT. Protein sequence: CASSHRDRGQDTQYF.

There are many counts of this clonotype. The CDR3 loop is CASSRDSSYNYGYTF. CDR3 coding DNA: TGTGCCAGCAGTCGGGACAGCAGCTACAACTATGGCTACACCTTC. The chain combines TRBV2 with TRBJ1-2; TRBD1 matches at 7 bases. The germline CDR1 and CDR2 sequences are SNHLY and FYNNEI. The CDR3 totals 15 residues. Trimming removed 5 bases from V and 2 bases from J; junction bases left unmatched: 8.

V and J are TRBV6-2 or TRBV6-3 and TRBJ2-7; TRBD1 matches at 7 bases. V gave up 5 bases and J gave up 4 bases; unmatched junction bases: 11. The germline V gene encodes CDR1 MNHEY and CDR2 SVGEGT. This CDR3 region has 15 residues. The DNA for the CDR3 is TGTGCCAGCAGTGAGGAGGACAGGTTTACGTACGAGCAGTACTTC. Translated: CASSEEDRFTYEQYF.

V is TRBV6-5 and J is TRBJ2-3, with a possible D match to TRBD2 (5 bases). CDR1 is MNHEY, CDR2 SVGAGI, per germline. This CDR3 has 14 residues. The V and J ends lost 1 base and 6 bases respectively, with 11 bases between them. The CDR3 DNA is TGTGCCAGCAGTTACTTCGGGATTGGCGATACGCAGTATTTT. This sequence encodes CASSYFGIGDTQYF.

This clonotype was counted between two and nine times. V and J are TRBV7-9 and TRBJ2-5; 12 bases align to TRBD1. The ends lost 2 bases at V and 5 bases at J; junction bases unmatched: 6. Germline V gene lookup returns CDR1 SEHNR and CDR2 FQNEAQ (reference sequence). The CDR3 loop spans 16 amino acids. In nucleotides, the CDR3 is TGTGCCAGCAGCTTATCCGGGACAGGGGGCCAGGAGACCCAGTACTTC. It yields the protein CASSLSGTGGQETQYF.

The rearrangement joins TRBV7-9 to TRBJ1-4; D not resolved. Trimming stripped 5 bases from V and 8 bases from J, with 15 bases between. Per germline, CDR1 SEHNR and CDR2 FQNEAQ (reference sequence). This CDR3 comprises 14 residues. The CDR3 loop is CASSPPLVMEKLFF. The CDR3, as DNA: TGTGCCAGCAGCCCCCCACTAGTGATGGAAAAACTGTTTTTT.

In this sample, this clonotype turned up many times. Written as DNA, the CDR3 is TGTGCCAGCAGCTTATATAACGAGCAGTACTTC. Translation: CASSLYNEQYF. The V call is TRBV7-9, the J call TRBJ2-7; D not resolved. Trimming cost V 2 bases and J 5 bases, with 4 bases left between them. CDR3 length: 11 amino acids. Germline V gene data show CDR1 as SEHNR and CDR2 as FQNEAQ (reference sequence).

The V gene is TRBV6-5, the J gene TRBJ2-1; D remains unclear. This CDR3 region has 17 residues. Trimming took off 1 base at V and 0 bases at J, with 13 bases between the two ends. From germline, CDR1 is MNHEY and CDR2 SVGAGI. The CDR3 DNA reads TGTGCCAGCAGTTACTTCGACGTTGGGTACTCCTACAATGAGCAGTTCTTC. It codes for CASSYFDVGYSYNEQFF.

This clonotype turned up a few times. An end of the junction differs from the germline gene, which may be a read error. The chain is built from TRBV3-1 and TRBJ1-6; 9 nucleotides align to TRBD1. The CDR3 runs to 15 residues. Germline loops: CDR1 LGHDT, CDR2 YNNKEL (reference sequence). The CDR3: CASSRGTGYSSPLHF. The DNA of the CDR3 is TGTGCCAGCAGCCGTGGGACAGGGTATAGTTCACCCCTCCACTTT. The full variable domain, its missing parts supplied by reference TRBV3-1 and TRBJ1-6, is DTAVSQTPKYLVTQMGNDKSIKCEQNLGHDTMYWYKQDSKKFLKIMFSYNNKELIINETVPNRFSPKSPDKAHLNLHINSLELGDSAVYFCASSRGTGYSSPLHFGNGTRLTVT.

This clonotype was recorded at least ten times. CDR3 in DNA: TGTGCCAGCAGCCAAGGTTGGACTGAAGCTTTCTTT. This sequence encodes CASSQGWTEAFF. The chain joins TRBV14 to TRBJ1-1; no clear D. Germline CDR1 and CDR2: SGHDN and FVKESK. The CDR3 is 12 amino acids. V was clipped by 1 base and J by 5 bases, with 5 bases between them.

This chain connects TRBV7-9 to TRBJ1-1; unclear D gene. V lost 0 bases and J 7 bases, leaving 9 bases between the germline ends. The CDR3 is 13 residues long. Germline CDR1 reads SEHNR; CDR2 reads FQNEAQ (reference sequence). The CDR3 reads CASSLAQVFEAFF. The CDR3 DNA follows: TGTGCCAGCAGCTTAGCCCAAGTGTTTGAAGCTTTCTTT.

Comments on this clonotype: Only one base separates this from a far larger clonotype, so it likely reflects a read error. The rearrangement joins TRBV2 to TRBJ2-5, with D perhaps TRBD1 or TRBD2 (5 bases each). CDR1 is SNHLY, CDR2 FYNNEI, per germline. Trimming stripped 6 bases from V and 5 bases from J, with 19 bases between. This CDR3 is 15 amino acids long. This chain's CDR3 is CASSRSAGWGETQYF. The CDR3 DNA reads as TGTGCCAGCAGCCGTTCGGCAGGGTGGGGGGAGACCCAGTACTTC. Variable domain in full (rest from reference TRBV2 and TRBJ2-5): EPEVTQTPSHQVTQMGQEVILRCVPISNHLYFYWYRQILGQKVEFLVSFYNNEISEKSEIFDDQFSVERPDGSNFTLKIRSTKLEDSAMYFCASSRSAGWGETQYFGPGTRLLVL.